The rows below give T cell receptor beta chains drawn from one sample of a study of tumor-infiltrating lymphocytes in primary liver carcinoma. MiXCR, run by TCRdb on the multiplex PCR reads, gives a single entry per CDR3 protein. The sample carries more than 30,000 distinct CDR3 sequences, 60% to 80% recorded once. Sequences were obtained from tumor-adjacent normal liver tissue. The receptors derive from a man aged 40-49 years with primary liver carcinoma and hepatitis B virus infection. The CDR3 runs from the conserved cysteine through the conserved F or W. A D gene is named only where the DNA matches it firmly. Expanded clones are given a class, and other clones once, few, many or no size at all.

V	J	D	size	DNA	CDR3
TRBV24-1	TRBJ2-1	NA	many	TGTGCCACCAGTGACGGCGTGGGGGGGTTCTTC	CATSDGVGGFF
TRBV6-1	TRBJ2-1	TRBD2	medium-sized	TGTGCCAGCAGTGAATCTAGCGGGAGCTACAATGAGCAGTTCTTC	CASSESSGSYNEQFF
TRBV6-2/TRBV6-3	TRBJ2-7	TRBD2	NA	TGTGCCAGCAGTTACTCGAATCGGGGGGTCCCCTACGAACAGTACTTC	CASSYSNRGVPYEQYF
TRBV29-1	TRBJ2-7	TRBD1	NA	TGCAGCATCAGACAGGGATACTCCTACGAGCAATACTTC	CSIRQGYSYEQYF
TRBV6-1	TRBJ2-2	NA	NA	TGTGCCAGCAGTAAAACACTACAGGTGAGCACCGGGGAGCTGTTATTT	CASSKTLQVSTGELLF
TRBV4-3	TRBJ1-3	NA	NA	TGCGCGAGCAGCCAAGTGGGGGACTCTGGAAACACCATATATTTT	CASSQVGDSGNTIYF
TRBV2	TRBJ2-7	NA	many	TGTGCCAGCTTTCGGGACACCTACGAGCAGTACTTC	CASFRDTYEQYF
TRBV4-2	TRBJ1-6	NA	few	TGTGCCAGCAGCCAAGTGGCCGGCCTTCCCTCGGCGTCAACCCTCCACTTT	CASSQVAGLPSASTLHF
TRBV29-1	TRBJ2-5	NA	few	TGTAGCGCCTGGGGGCACCAAGAGACCCAGTACTTC	CSAWGHQETQYF
TRBV13	TRBJ2-5	NA	once	TGTGCCAGCAGTTTAATGACTTGCGGCCACCAAGAGACCCAGTACTTC	CASSLMTCGHQETQYF
TRBV7-8	TRBJ2-1	TRBD2	NA	TGTCCCAGCAGCTTAGTCGGGAGGGGAGAGCACTTCTTC	CPSSLVGRGEHFF
TRBV7-3	TRBJ2-1	TRBD2	NA	TGTGCCAGCAGCTCTAACGGGGGGACTTGCCTTGAGAGCTCCTACAATGAGCAGTTCTTC	CASSSNGGTCLESSYNEQFF
TRBV7-3	TRBJ2-2	NA	NA	TGTGCCAGCAGCTTACACAGTTCGAACACCGGGGAGCTGTTTTTT	CASSLHSSNTGELFF
TRBV6-1	TRBJ2-1	TRBD2	NA	TGTGCCAGCCGTGCGGGAGGGGGTAATGAGCAGTTCTTC	CASRAGGGNEQFF
TRBV29-1	TRBJ2-7	NA	medium-sized	TGCAGCGCCCAGACGTTGGCAGGGAGCCCCTACGAGCAGTACTTC	CSAQTLAGSPYEQYF
TRBV28	TRBJ2-7	NA	many	TGTGCCAGCAGTTTCGTTATTGGACAGTACGAGCAGTACTTC	CASSFVIGQYEQYF
TRBV6-2/TRBV6-3	TRBJ2-7	NA	NA	TGTGCCAGCTGTACCGGGATGGAAGGAGATCTCTCCTACGAGCAGTACTTC	CASCTGMEGDLSYEQYF
TRBV15	TRBJ2-3	NA	NA	TGTGCCACCAGCCTTCTACGAGGAGGAGATATGCAGTATTTT	CATSLLRGGDMQYF
TRBV10-3	TRBJ2-5	NA	NA	TGTGCCATCAGTGTGTTCCCCTCGCGGGAAATGGAGACCCAGTACTTC	CAISVFPSREMETQYF
TRBV10-2	TRBJ1-1	NA	NA	TGCGGCAGCAGTGAAGTAGAAAACACTGAAGCTCCCTTT	CGSSEVENTEAPF
TRBV28	TRBJ1-5	TRBD1	few	TGCGCTAGCAGTTTGACAGGGGAAACGCAGTCCCAGCATTTT	CASSLTGETQSQHF
TRBV6-1	TRBJ2-6	NA	NA	TGTGCCAACAGTTACGGGGCGTCTGTGGCCAACGTCCTGACTTTC	CANSYGASVANVLTF
TRBV5-1	TRBJ2-7	NA	NA	TGCGCCGGCGTACATACCGACGACGAGCAGTACTTC	CAGVHTDDEQYF
TRBV11-2	TRBJ2-1	TRBD2	NA	TGTGCCAGCAACCCTCCCCGGACTAGCGCCTACAATGAGCAGTTCTTC	CASNPPRTSAYNEQFF
TRBV5-1	TRBJ2-2	NA	NA	TGCGCCAGCAGCGTTGGGACTGACAGGACCGGGGAGATGTTTTTT	CASSVGTDRTGEMFF
TRBV6-1	TRBJ2-1	NA	NA	TGTGCCAGCAGTGAAACGCCGCGGCGGGATGAGCGGTTCTTC	CASSETPRRDERFF
TRBV29-1	TRBJ2-7	TRBD1	NA	TGCAGCATCCTAGACAGGGTGGAACAGGTTGAGCAGTACTTC	CSILDRVEQVEQYF
TRBV5-4	TRBJ2-3	TRBD2	NA	TGTGCCAGTAGCTTGCTCGCGGGAGGGCCCACGGATACGCGGTATTTT	CASSLLAGGPTDTRYF
TRBV29-1	TRBJ1-2	NA	NA	TGCGCTCGGGAGGGCGGCGGAGAAATGCGCTACGCCTTC	CAREGGGEMRYAF
TRBV7-9	TRBJ1-2	TRBD1	once	TGTGCCAGCGGCTTAAGACCAGGACAGGCACCCCCTTGGTATGGCTACACCTTC	CASGLRPGQAPPWYGYTF
TRBV29-1	TRBJ1-1	TRBD1	few	TGCAGCATAGGACAGGGATTGGGGAACATTGAAGCTTTCTTT	CSIGQGLGNIEAFF
TRBV4-3	TRBJ2-4	NA	once	TGTGCCATCAGCCAAGATGGCAGCCTAACCAAAAACATTCAGTACTTC	CAISQDGSLTKNIQYF
TRBV11-2	TRBJ2-6	TRBD1	NA	TGTGCCGGCAGCATGGGGGGAGACAGGGGCATTTCCCTCTCCGGGGCCAACGTCCTGGCTTTC	CAGSMGGDRGISLSGANVLAF
TRBV12-3/TRBV12-4	TRBJ1-5	NA	NA	TGTGCCAGCATGCGGGGCACCGCGATAAATCAGCCCCAGCATTTC	CASMRGTAINQPQHF
TRBV6-1	TRBJ2-3	NA	few	TGTGCCAGCAGTGAGGTGTGTGGGGATACGCAGTATTTT	CASSEVCGDTQYF
TRBV6-2/TRBV6-3	TRBJ1-1	NA	NA	TGTGCCAGCAGTTACATGGAAACTGAAGCTATCTTT	CASSYMETEAIF
TRBV29-1	TRBJ1-2	NA	NA	TGCAGCGTTGAAGAGGAGGAAAGGCGCGTGGGCTACACCTTC	CSVEEEERRVGYTF
TRBV6-2/TRBV6-3	TRBJ2-2	NA	NA	TGTGCCAGCAGTCGGGACTCCGCGAATATCGGGGAGCTGTTTTTT	CASSRDSANIGELFF
TRBV29-1	TRBJ2-3	TRBD2	medium-sized	TGCAGCGTTGGCGCGGGAGTGTACGATACGCAGTATTTT	CSVGAGVYDTQYF
TRBV29-1	TRBJ2-2	NA	NA	TGCAGCGTTCCGGGTCAGGGCCCCAGGAAGCTGTTTTTT	CSVPGQGPRKLFF
TRBV5-1	TRBJ1-4	NA	NA	TGCGCCAGCTCCAATCCCGTGACGGACAATGAAAAACTGTTTTTT	CASSNPVTDNEKLFF
TRBV5-4	TRBJ2-7	TRBD2	medium-sized	TGTGCCAGCAGCTCTACTAGCGGGCTTACCTACGAGCAGTACTTC	CASSSTSGLTYEQYF
TRBV11-2	TRBJ2-3	TRBD2	many	TGTGCCAGCAGAGATAGCGGGAAACCCACAGATACGCAGTTTTTT	CASRDSGKPTDTQFF
TRBV25-1	TRBJ1-5	NA	NA	TGTGCCAGCATTATCCGGGATACAGGGAGTCAGCCCCAGCATTTT	CASIIRDTGSQPQHF
TRBV4-2	TRBJ1-6	NA	NA	TGTGCCAGCAGCCAAGTGGCTGGCCTTCCCCCGGCGGAAACCCTCCACTTT	CASSQVAGLPPAETLHF
TRBV4-1	TRBJ2-5	TRBD1	NA	TGCCCCAGCAGTACCTGGACAGGAGTCGAGACCCAGTACTTC	CPSSTWTGVETQYF
TRBV11-1	TRBJ2-4	TRBD2	NA	TGTGCCATCAGCTTTCCCGGGAGTAGCGGGACCAAGAACATTCAGTACTTC	CAISFPGSSGTKNIQYF
TRBV24-1	TRBJ2-3	TRBD1	NA	TGTGTCACCAGTAATCCGGGACAGGGGGTTGAAGATACGCAGTATTTT	CVTSNPGQGVEDTQYF
TRBV7-8	TRBJ2-1	TRBD2	NA	TGTACCAGCAGCTTAGTTGGGAGGGGAGAGCAGTTCTTC	CTSSLVGRGEQFF
TRBV11-2	TRBJ2-1	NA	NA	TGTGCCAGCAGCTTAGTGTCGGGGGAGAGTAGTGAGCAGTTATTC	CASSLVSGESSEQLF
TRBV6-5	TRBJ2-1	NA	NA	TGTGCCAGCAGTCCGAAGCGAGCGGAGATCTACTATGAGCAGTTCTTC	CASSPKRAEIYYEQFF
TRBV6-5	TRBJ1-6	NA	few	TGTGCCAGCAGCCCTAAGCCGAATTCACCCCTCCACTTT	CASSPKPNSPLHF
TRBV9	TRBJ2-7	TRBD1	NA	TGTGCCAGCAGCGTAGGTTCAGGGGGCGTCCACATCTACGAGCAGTACTTC	CASSVGSGGVHIYEQYF
TRBV11-2	TRBJ2-4	NA	NA	TGTGCCAGCAACCCCGATCCGCAGGGAGCCAAAAACATTCAGTACTTC	CASNPDPQGAKNIQYF